This T cell receptor (beta chain) was sequenced during a study of T cell repertoires in cytomegalovirus infection. Study in general: It was the public TCR beta signatures that indicated both CMV infection and matching HLA type. Study results and caveats: Pooled public TCR beta family frequency picked out CMV carriers with the relevant HLA. HLA-C-restricted CMV-specific TCR beta clonotypes prevailed in the ex vivo response.

TCRdb independently ran MiXCR on the reads; one entry per CDR3 protein. The table has fewer than 300,000 distinct CDR3 sequences, about 25% seen once. In regard to this clonotype: Its matching antigen is unknown.

Specimen: PBMCs. The source is a human donor in good health (CMV status not recorded). Some clones in this sample may be carry-over from other donors' samples.

The CDR3 sequence is CSDTEGPDTQYF. Here the CDR3 DNA reads TGCAGCGACACGGAGGGACCAGATACGCAGTATTTT. The rearrangement uses TRBV29-1 and TRBJ2-3, with D maybe TRBD2 (6 bases). V lost 7 bases to trimming and J lost 4 bases, with 12 bases between them. CDR1 is SQVTM, CDR2 ANQGSEA, per germline. This CDR3 spans 12 amino acids.